This is a list of T cell receptor beta chains from one sample in a study of fetal regulatory T cell absence and autoimmunity. Clones were sequenced by immunoSEQ multiplex PCR, and TCRdb holds only the in-frame ones, with some missing. The table shows about 46,000 clones, with about 80% occurring only once. Sequences were obtained from cord blood. The receptors were gathered from a newborn boy with IPEX syndrome. Each CDR3 is given with its conserved first and last residue. D genes are given only for firm matches. Not all rows give a size; the values are once, few, many and, for expanded clones, a class.

TRBD1	NA	TRBV27	TRBJ2-7	CASSWGQGTYEQYF	TGTGCCAGCAGTTGGGGACAGGGTACCTACGAGCAGTACTTC
NA	NA	TRBV15	TRBJ2-1	CATSRERRGYNEQFF	TGTGCCACCAGCAGAGAGCGGAGGGGGTACAATGAGCAGTTCTTC
TRBD2	NA	TRBV6-5	TRBJ2-3	CASSYSTSGGAWTQYF	TGTGCCAGCAGTTACTCGACTAGCGGGGGGGCGTGGACGCAGTATTTT
TRBD1	NA	TRBV29-1	TRBJ1-2	CSVEAGQGQNYGYTF	TGCAGCGTTGAAGCGGGGCAGGGACAGAACTATGGCTACACCTTC
NA	few	TRBV5-1	TRBJ2-3	CASSLWLTEDTQYF	TGCGCCAGCAGCTTGTGGCTGACTGAGGATACGCAGTATTTT
TRBD1	few	TRBV13	TRBJ1-2	CASSTGGGYTF	TGTGCCAGCAGCACAGGGGGCGGCTACACCTTC
NA	NA	TRBV7-9	TRBJ2-2	CASRGLILNTGELFF	TGTGCCAGCCGAGGACTGATCCTGAACACCGGGGAGCTGTTTTTT
NA	NA	TRBV6-6	TRBJ2-7	CASSQGTYEQYF	TGTGCCAGCAGCCAAGGGACTTACGAGCAGTACTTC
TRBD2	NA	TRBV2	TRBJ2-5	CASSKYLILAVSATQYF	TGTGCCAGCAGCAAATACCTTATTCTAGCGGTGTCAGCGACCCAGTACTTC
NA	NA	TRBV7-2	TRBJ2-7	CASSLAGGSYEQYF	TGTGCCAGCAGCTTAGCGGGGGGCTCCTACGAGCAGTACTTC
NA	NA	TRBV13	TRBJ1-2	CASSPGVPPINYGYTF	TGTGCCAGCAGCCCCGGGGTCCCACCCATTAACTATGGCTACACCTTC
NA	NA	TRBV19	TRBJ1-6	CASSIGQGSNSPLHF	TGTGCCAGTAGTATTGGGCAGGGGTCGAATTCACCCCTCCACTTT
NA	NA	TRBV7-9	TRBJ2-1	CASSPGGVGQFF	TGTGCCAGCAGCCCAGGGGGGGTGGGGCAGTTCTTC
NA	NA	TRBV19	TRBJ1-1	CASSIGSLNTEAFF	TGTGCCAGTAGTATAGGTAGTCTCAACACTGAAGCTTTCTTT
TRBD1	NA	TRBV5-3	TRBJ1-2	CARSPISGDRSFSGYTF	TGTGCCAGAAGCCCAATATCTGGGGACAGGTCGTTTAGTGGCTACACCTTC
TRBD1	NA	TRBV6-5	TRBJ1-5	CASSYSKGANQPQHF	TGTGCCAGCAGTTACTCGAAGGGGGCTAATCAGCCCCAGCATTTT
NA	NA	TRBV7-9	TRBJ2-1	CASSSHGGPTYNEQFF	TGTGCCAGCAGCTCCCATGGGGGTCCGACTTACAATGAGCAGTTCTTC
NA	NA	TRBV7-6	TRBJ2-2	CASSLGNRFTGELFF	TGTGCCAGCAGCTTAGGTAACAGGTTCACCGGGGAGCTGTTTTTT
TRBD2	NA	TRBV7-9	TRBJ2-7	CASMLAGGGYEQYF	TGTGCCAGCATGCTAGCGGGAGGTGGCTACGAGCAGTACTTC
NA	NA	TRBV12-5	TRBJ1-5	CASGLAQGAQPQHF	TGTGCTAGTGGTTTGGCGCAGGGCGCTCAGCCCCAGCATTTT
NA	NA	TRBV4-1	TRBJ1-2	CASSLGTFNYGYTF	TGCGCCAGCAGCCTCGGGACATTTAACTATGGCTACACCTTC
NA	once	TRBV20-1	TRBJ2-3	CSARRGDTQYF	TGCAGTGCCCGGAGGGGTGATACGCAGTATTTT
TRBD1	NA	TRBV19	TRBJ1-2	CASSLTGGEISYTF	TGTGCCAGTAGCCTGACAGGGGGCGAAATTAGTTACACCTTC
NA	NA	TRBV2	TRBJ1-2	CASSEWEGYTF	TGTGCCAGCAGTGAATGGGAGGGCTACACCTTC
NA	few	TRBV5-1	TRBJ2-2	CASRVTGNTGELFF	TGCGCCAGCAGGGTGACAGGGAACACCGGGGAGCTGTTTTTT
TRBD2	NA	TRBV18	TRBJ2-7	CASSPGLAGEQYF	TGTGCCAGCTCACCCGGACTAGCGGGAGAGCAGTACTTC
TRBD1	NA	TRBV11-3	TRBJ1-1	CASSLRQGTEAFF	TGTGCCAGCAGCTTGAGACAGGGCACTGAAGCTTTCTTT
TRBD1	NA	TRBV12-5	TRBJ1-2	CASGPPGQRINYGYTF	TGTGCTAGTGGTCCGCCGGGACAGCGAATTAACTATGGCTACACCTTC
NA	NA	TRBV5-1	TRBJ2-5	CASSLAVFKGGETQYF	TGCGCCAGCAGCTTGGCCGTCTTCAAGGGTGGAGAGACCCAGTACTTC
NA	NA	TRBV30	TRBJ1-1	CAWSFGGAEAFF	TGTGCCTGGAGTTTTGGAGGGGCTGAAGCTTTCTTT
TRBD1	few	TRBV10-3	TRBJ1-6	CAIRDRGSPLHF	TGTGCCATCAGGGACAGGGGTTCACCCCTCCACTTT
NA	NA	TRBV4-3	TRBJ1-1	CASSQGGFDTEAFF	TGCGCCAGCAGCCAAGGAGGGTTTGACACTGAAGCTTTCTTT
NA	NA	TRBV4-3	TRBJ2-1	CASSQEGDTYNEQFF	TGCGCCAGCAGCCAAGAGGGGGACACCTACAATGAGCAGTTCTTC
TRBD1	NA	TRBV5-6	TRBJ1-1	CASSLTGTGNRAFF	TGTGCCAGCAGCTTGACCGGGACAGGGAATAGAGCTTTCTTT
TRBD2	NA	TRBV9	TRBJ2-3	CASSASGGTSTDTQYF	TGTGCCAGCAGCGCTAGCGGGGGGACTTCCACAGATACGCAGTATTTT
TRBD2	NA	TRBV5-1	TRBJ2-1	CASSYGTREYNEQFF	TGCGCCAGCAGCTACGGGACTAGAGAGTACAATGAGCAGTTCTTC
NA	NA	TRBV9	TRBJ2-3	CASSVAGGGPTDTQYF	TGTGCCAGCAGCGTAGCGGGCGGGGGCCCCACAGATACGCAGTATTTT
NA	NA	TRBV27	TRBJ2-4	CASSPGLAKNIQYF	TGTGCCAGCAGCCCGGGGCTAGCCAAAAACATTCAGTACTTC
NA	NA	TRBV11-2	TRBJ1-2	CASSLGTRGPPSFHTF	TGTGCCAGCAGCTTGGGTACACGAGGGCCCCCGTCTTTCCACACCTTC
NA	NA	TRBV21-1	TRBJ2-1	CASSKDYNEQFF	TGTGCCAGCAGCAAAGACTACAATGAGCAGTTCTTC
NA	NA	TRBV6-5	TRBJ2-7	CASSTQGPYEQYF	TGTGCCAGCAGTACACAGGGACCCTACGAGCAGTACTTC
TRBD1	NA	TRBV4-1	TRBJ2-5	CASSHATGVGETQYF	TGCGCCAGCAGCCACGCGACAGGGGTCGGCGAGACCCAGTACTTC
TRBD1	once	TRBV5-1	TRBJ1-6	CASSLGTGAYNSPLHF	TGCGCCAGCAGCTTGGGGACAGGGGCCTATAATTCACCCCTCCACTTT
NA	NA	TRBV10-3	TRBJ2-7	CAISEGGIYEQYF	TGTGCCATCAGTGAAGGTGGAATCTACGAGCAGTACTTC
TRBD2	NA	TRBV5-4	TRBJ2-7	CASSFITGRAPAYEQYF	TGTGCCAGCAGCTTTATCACCGGGAGGGCCCCCGCCTACGAGCAGTACTTC
TRBD2	NA	TRBV7-9	TRBJ2-1	CASSLGLAGGSSYNEQFF	TGTGCCAGCAGCTTGGGACTAGCGGGGGGAAGCTCCTACAATGAGCAGTTCTTC
NA	NA	TRBV19	TRBJ1-1	CASSLRTSEAFF	TGTGCCAGTAGTCTCCGGACTTCTGAAGCTTTCTTT
NA	NA	TRBV7-7	TRBJ2-3	CASSPGGPRAQYF	TGTGCCAGCAGCCCGGGGGGCCCACGGGCGCAGTATTTT
TRBD2	once	TRBV7-9	TRBJ2-7	CASSTIRLAGAHEQYF	TGTGCCAGCAGCACGATAAGACTAGCGGGAGCGCACGAGCAGTACTTC
TRBD1	NA	TRBV4-3	TRBJ2-1	CASSRGTGAFYNEQFF	TGCGCCAGCAGCCGAGGGACAGGGGCTTTCTACAATGAGCAGTTCTTC
TRBD2	NA	TRBV5-5	TRBJ2-1	CASSTGLAGYNEQFF	TGTGCCAGCAGCACGGGACTAGCGGGGTACAATGAGCAGTTCTTC
NA	NA	TRBV4-1	TRBJ2-2	CASSPRAGELFF	TGCGCCAGCAGCCCCAGGGCCGGGGAGCTGTTTTTT
TRBD2	NA	TRBV5-1	TRBJ2-3	CASSLGSGRDTQYF	TGCGCCAGCAGCTTGGGAAGCGGGAGAGATACGCAGTATTTT
TRBD2	NA	TRBV6-1	TRBJ2-5	CASGYTSGRRETQYF	TGTGCCAGCGGCTATACTAGCGGGAGACGGGAGACCCAGTACTTC
TRBD1	NA	TRBV6-5	TRBJ1-2	CASSYSNQGAAYGYTF	TGTGCCAGCAGTTACTCGAATCAGGGGGCGGCCTATGGCTACACCTTC
TRBD1	NA	TRBV29-1	TRBJ1-2	CSVRTGGNGYTF	TGCAGCGTCCGGACAGGGGGAAACGGCTACACCTTC